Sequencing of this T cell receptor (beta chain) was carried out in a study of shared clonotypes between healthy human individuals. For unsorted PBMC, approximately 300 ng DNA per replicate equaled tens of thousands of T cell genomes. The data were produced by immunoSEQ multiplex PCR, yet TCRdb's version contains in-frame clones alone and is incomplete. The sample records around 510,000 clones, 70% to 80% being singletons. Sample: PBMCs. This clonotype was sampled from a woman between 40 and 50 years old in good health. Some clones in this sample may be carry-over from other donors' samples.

The DNA of the CDR3 is TGTGCCAGCAGCTTAAACCCGGGAGGTACGCAGTATTTT. This gives the protein CASSLNPGGTQYF. The rearrangement links TRBV7-3 to TRBJ2-3, with 7 bases lining up with TRBD2. The CDR3 is 13 amino acids. V was clipped by 1 base and J by 8 bases; unmatched bases: 3. Germline V gene sequence: CDR1 SGHTA, CDR2 FQGTGA.